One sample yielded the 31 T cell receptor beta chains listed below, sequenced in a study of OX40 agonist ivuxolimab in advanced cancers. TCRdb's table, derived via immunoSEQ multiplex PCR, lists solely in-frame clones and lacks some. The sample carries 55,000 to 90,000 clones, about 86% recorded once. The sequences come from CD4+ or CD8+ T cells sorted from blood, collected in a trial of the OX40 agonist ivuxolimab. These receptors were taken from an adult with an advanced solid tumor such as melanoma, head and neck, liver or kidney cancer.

CDR3 amino acids: CASSYSYSNQPQHF. CDR3 bases: TGTGCCAGCAGTTACTCCTATAGCAATCAGCCCCAGCATTTT. The chain couples TRBV6-5 to TRBJ1-5; the D is unclear. The germline gives CDR1 MNHEY, CDR2 SVGAGI. The CDR3 sequence is 14 residues long. V dropped 0 bases and J dropped 0 bases, with 3 bases sitting between them.

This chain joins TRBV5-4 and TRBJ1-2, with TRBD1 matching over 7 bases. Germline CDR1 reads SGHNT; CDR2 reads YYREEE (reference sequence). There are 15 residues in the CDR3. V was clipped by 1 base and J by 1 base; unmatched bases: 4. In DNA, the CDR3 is TGTGCCAGCAGCTTGAGAGGGGGCGGTAACTATGGCTACACCTTC. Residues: CASSLRGGGNYGYTF.

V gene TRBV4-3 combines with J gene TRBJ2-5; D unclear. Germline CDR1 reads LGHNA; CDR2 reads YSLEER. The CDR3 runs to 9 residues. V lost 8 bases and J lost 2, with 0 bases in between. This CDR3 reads CASQETQYF. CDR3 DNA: TGCGCCAGCCAAGAGACCCAGTACTTC.

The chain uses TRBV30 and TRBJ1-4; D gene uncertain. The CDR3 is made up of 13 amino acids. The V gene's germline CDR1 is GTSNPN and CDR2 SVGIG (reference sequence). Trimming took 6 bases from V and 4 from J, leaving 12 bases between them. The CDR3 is CACPGVFNEKLFF. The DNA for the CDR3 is TGTGCCTGCCCCGGGGTGTTTAATGAAAAACTGTTTTTT.

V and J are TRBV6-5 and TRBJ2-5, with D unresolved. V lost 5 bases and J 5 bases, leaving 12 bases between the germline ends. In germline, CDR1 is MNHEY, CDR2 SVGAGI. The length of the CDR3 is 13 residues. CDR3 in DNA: TGTGCCAGCAGTGACGCTCTGGGGGAGACCCAGTACTTC. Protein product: CASSDALGETQYF.

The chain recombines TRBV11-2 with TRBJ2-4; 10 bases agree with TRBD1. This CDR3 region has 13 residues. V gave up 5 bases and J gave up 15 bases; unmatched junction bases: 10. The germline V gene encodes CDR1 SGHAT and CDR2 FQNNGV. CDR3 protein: CASSARDRGPRYF. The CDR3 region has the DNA TGTGCCAGCAGCGCGAGAGACAGGGGGCCAAGGTACTTC.

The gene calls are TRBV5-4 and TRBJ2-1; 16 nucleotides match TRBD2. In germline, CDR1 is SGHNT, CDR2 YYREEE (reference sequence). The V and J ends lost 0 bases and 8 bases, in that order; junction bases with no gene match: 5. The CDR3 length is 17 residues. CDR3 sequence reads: CASSLAFGTSGRDEQFF. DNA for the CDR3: TGTGCCAGCAGCTTGGCGTTCGGGACTAGCGGGAGGGATGAGCAGTTCTTC.

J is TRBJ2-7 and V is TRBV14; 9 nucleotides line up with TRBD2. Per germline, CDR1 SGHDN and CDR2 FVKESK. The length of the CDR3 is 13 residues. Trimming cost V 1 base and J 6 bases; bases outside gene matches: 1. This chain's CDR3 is CASSQGGGGEQYF. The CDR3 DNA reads TGTGCCAGCAGCCAAGGCGGGGGGGGCGAGCAGTACTTC.

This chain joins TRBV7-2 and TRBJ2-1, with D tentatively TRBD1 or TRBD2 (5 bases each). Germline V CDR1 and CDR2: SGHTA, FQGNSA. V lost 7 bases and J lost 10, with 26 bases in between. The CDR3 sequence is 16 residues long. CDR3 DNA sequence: TGTGCCAGCACCCCCGGGGCCTCCGGGTCGGGGATAGAGCAGTTCTTC. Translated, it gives CASTPGASGSGIEQFF.

CDR3 bases: TGTGCCAGCAGTTACTCCATTACAGTACTGAACACTGAAGCTTTCTTT. As protein: CASSYSITVLNTEAFF. The chain recombines TRBV6-5 with TRBJ1-1, with D uncertain. The ends were cut back, 0 bases at V and 0 bases at J, with 11 bases in the middle. Germline CDR1 and CDR2: MNHEY and SVGAGI. CDR3 length: 16 residues.

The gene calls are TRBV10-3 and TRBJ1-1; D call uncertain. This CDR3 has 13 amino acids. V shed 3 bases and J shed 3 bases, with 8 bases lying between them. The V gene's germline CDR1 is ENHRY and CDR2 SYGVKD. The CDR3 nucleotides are TGTGCCATCAGTGACAGCGGCTACACTGAAGCTTTCTTT. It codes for CAISDSGYTEAFF.

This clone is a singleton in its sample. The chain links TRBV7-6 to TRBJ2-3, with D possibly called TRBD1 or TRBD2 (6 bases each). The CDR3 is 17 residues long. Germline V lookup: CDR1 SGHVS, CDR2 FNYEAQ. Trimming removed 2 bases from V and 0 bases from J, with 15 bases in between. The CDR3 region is CASSLIDPGASTDTQYF. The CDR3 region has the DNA TGTGCCAGCAGCTTAATCGACCCGGGGGCGAGCACAGATACGCAGTATTTT. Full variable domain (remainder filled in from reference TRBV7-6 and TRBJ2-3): GAGVSQSPRYKVTKRGQDVALRCDPISGHVSLYWYRQALGQGPEFLTYFNYEAQQDKSGLPNDRFSAERPEGSISTLTIQRTEQRDSAMYRCASSLIDPGASTDTQYFGPGTRLTVL.

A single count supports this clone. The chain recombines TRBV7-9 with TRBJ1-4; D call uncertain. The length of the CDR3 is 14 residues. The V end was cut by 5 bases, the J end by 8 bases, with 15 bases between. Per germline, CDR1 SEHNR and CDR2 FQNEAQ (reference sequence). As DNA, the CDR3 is TGTGCCAGCAGCCTATTGGGCAGTCCCGAAAAACTGTTTTTT. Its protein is CASSLLGSPEKLFF.

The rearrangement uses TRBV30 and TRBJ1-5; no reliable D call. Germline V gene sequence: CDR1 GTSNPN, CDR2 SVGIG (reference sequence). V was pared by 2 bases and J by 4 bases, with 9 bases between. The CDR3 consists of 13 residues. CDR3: CAWSLLSNQPQHF. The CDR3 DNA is TGTGCCTGGAGTCTGCTATCAAATCAGCCCCAGCATTTT.

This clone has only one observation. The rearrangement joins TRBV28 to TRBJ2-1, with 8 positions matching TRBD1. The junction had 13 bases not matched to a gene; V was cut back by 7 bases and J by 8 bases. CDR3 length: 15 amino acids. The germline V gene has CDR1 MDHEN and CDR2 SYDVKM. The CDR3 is CASKMAGGHSDEQFF. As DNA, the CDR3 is TGTGCCAGCAAAATGGCAGGGGGCCATAGCGATGAGCAGTTCTTC. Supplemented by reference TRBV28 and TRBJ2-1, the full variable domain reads DVKVTQSSRYLVKRTGEKVFLECVQDMDHENMFWYRQDPGLGLRLIYFSYDVKMKEKGDIPEGYSVSREKKERFSLILESASTNQTSMYLCASKMAGGHSDEQFFGPGTRLTVL.

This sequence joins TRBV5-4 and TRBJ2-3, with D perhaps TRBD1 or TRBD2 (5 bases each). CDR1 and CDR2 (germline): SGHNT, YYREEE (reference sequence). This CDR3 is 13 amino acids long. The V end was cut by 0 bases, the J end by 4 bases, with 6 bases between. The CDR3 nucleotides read TGTGCCAGCAGCTTGGCGGGGCCAGATACGCAGTATTTT. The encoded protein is CASSLAGPDTQYF.

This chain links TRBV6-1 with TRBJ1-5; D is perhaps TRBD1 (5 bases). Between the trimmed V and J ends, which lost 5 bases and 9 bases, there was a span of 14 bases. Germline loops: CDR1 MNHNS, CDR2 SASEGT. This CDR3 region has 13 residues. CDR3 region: CASSWARALPQHF. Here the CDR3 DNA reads TGTGCCAGCAGTTGGGCCAGGGCCTTGCCCCAGCATTTT.

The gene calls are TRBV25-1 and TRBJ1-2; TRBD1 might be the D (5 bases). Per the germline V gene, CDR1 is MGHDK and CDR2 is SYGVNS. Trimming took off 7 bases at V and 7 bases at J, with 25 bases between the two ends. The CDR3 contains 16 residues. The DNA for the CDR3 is TGTGCCAGCATGGCCCTCGACAGACCAGATCACTCTGGCTACACCTTC. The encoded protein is CASMALDRPDHSGYTF.

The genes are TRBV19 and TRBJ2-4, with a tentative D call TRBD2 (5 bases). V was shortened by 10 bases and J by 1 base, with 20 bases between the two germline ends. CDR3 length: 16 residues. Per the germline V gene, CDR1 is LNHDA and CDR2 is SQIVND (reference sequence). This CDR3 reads CATEALGRGAKNIQYF. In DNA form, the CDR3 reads TGTGCCACCGAAGCCTTAGGGCGCGGGGCCAAAAACATTCAGTACTTC.

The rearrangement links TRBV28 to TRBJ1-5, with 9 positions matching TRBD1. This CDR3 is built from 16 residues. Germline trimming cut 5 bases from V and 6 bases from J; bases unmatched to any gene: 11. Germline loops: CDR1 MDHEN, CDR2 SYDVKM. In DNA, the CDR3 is TGTGCCAGCAGTGCATGGGACAGGGTGGATGGTCAGCCCCAGCATTTT. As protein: CASSAWDRVDGQPQHF.

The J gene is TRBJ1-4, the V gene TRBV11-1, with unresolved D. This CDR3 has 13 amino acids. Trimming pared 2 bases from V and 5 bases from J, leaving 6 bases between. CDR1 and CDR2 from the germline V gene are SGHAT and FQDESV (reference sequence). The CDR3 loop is CASSLWRNEKLFF. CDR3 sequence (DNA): TGTGCCAGCAGCTTATGGAGGAATGAAAAACTGTTTTTT. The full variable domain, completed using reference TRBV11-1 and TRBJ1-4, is EAEVAQSPRYKITEKSQAVAFWCDPISGHATLYWYRQILGQGPELLVQFQDESVVDDSQLPKDRFSAERLKGVDSTLKIQPAELGDSAMYLCASSLWRNEKLFFGSGTQLSVL.

The CDR3 DNA reads as TGTGCCAGCAGTTTACCTTCCGCGTACGTTTCTGAAGCTTTCTTT. Its protein is CASSLPSAYVSEAFF. The rearrangement uses TRBV28 and TRBJ1-1; D not certain. Germline V CDR1 and CDR2: MDHEN, SYDVKM. The CDR3 has 15 amino acids. V was clipped by 2 bases and J by 6 bases, with 16 bases between them.

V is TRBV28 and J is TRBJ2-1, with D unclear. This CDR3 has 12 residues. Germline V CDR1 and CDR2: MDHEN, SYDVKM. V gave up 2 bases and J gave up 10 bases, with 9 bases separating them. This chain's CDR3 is CASSLVGQEQFF. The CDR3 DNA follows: TGTGCCAGCAGTTTAGTTGGCCAGGAGCAGTTCTTC. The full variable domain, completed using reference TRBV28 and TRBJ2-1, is DVKVTQSSRYLVKRTGEKVFLECVQDMDHENMFWYRQDPGLGLRLIYFSYDVKMKEKGDIPEGYSVSREKKERFSLILESASTNQTSMYLCASSLVGQEQFFGPGTRLTVL.

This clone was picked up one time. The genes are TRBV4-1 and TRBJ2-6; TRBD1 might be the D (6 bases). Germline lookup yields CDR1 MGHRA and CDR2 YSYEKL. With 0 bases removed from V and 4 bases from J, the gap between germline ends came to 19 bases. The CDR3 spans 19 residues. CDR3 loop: CASSQDRGLSFTGANVLTF. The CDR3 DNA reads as TGCGCCAGCAGCCAAGACAGGGGCTTGAGTTTCACCGGGGCCAACGTCCTGACTTTC.

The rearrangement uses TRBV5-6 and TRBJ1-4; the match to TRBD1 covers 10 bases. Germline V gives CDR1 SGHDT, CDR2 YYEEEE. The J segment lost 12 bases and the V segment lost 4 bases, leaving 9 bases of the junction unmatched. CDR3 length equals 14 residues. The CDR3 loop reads CASSRDRGRGELFF. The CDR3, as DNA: TGTGCCAGCAGCCGAGACAGGGGGCGCGGGGAACTGTTTTTT. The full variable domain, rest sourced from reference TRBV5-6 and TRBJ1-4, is DAGVTQSPTHLIKTRGQQVTLRCSPKSGHDTVSWYQQALGQGPQFIFQYYEEEERQRGNFPDRFSGHQFPNYSSELNVNALLLGDSALYLCASSRDRGRGELFFGSGTQLSVL.

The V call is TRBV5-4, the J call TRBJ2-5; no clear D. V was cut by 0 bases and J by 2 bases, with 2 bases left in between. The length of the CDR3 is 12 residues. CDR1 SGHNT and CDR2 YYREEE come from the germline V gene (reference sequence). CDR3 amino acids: CASSLVQETQYF. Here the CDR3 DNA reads TGTGCCAGCAGCTTGGTACAAGAGACCCAGTACTTC.

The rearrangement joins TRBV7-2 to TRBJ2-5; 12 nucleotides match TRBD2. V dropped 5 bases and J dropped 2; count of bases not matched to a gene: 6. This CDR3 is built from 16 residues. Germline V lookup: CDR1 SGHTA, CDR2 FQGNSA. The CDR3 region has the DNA TGTGCCAGCAGCACTCTTGGACTAGCGGGACAAGAGACCCAGTACTTC. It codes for CASSTLGLAGQETQYF.

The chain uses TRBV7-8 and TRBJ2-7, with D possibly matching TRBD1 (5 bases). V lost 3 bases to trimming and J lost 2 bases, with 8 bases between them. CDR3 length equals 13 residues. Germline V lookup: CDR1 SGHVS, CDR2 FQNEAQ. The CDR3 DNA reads TGTGCCAGCAGCTTGGGCAGGGCCTACGAGCAGTACTTC. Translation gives CASSLGRAYEQYF.

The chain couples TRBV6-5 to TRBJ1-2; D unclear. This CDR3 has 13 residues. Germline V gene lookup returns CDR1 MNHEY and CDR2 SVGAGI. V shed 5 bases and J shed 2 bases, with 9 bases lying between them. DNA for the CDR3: TGTGCCAGCAGTCGACGGGAGAACTATGGCTACACCTTC. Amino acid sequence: CASSRRENYGYTF.

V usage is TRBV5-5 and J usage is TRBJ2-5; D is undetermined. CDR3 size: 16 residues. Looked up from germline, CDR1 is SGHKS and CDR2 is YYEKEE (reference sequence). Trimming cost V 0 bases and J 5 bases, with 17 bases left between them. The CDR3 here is CASSLGLAGLGETQYF. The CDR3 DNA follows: TGTGCCAGCAGCTTGGGGCTGGCAGGCCTCGGGGAGACCCAGTACTTC. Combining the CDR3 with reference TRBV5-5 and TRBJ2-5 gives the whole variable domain DAGVTQSPTHLIKTRGQQVTLRCSPISGHKSVSWYQQVLGQGPQFIFQYYEKEERGRGNFPDRFSARQFPNYSSELNVNALLLGDSALYLCASSLGLAGLGETQYFGPGTRLLVL.

CDR3 residues: CASSYGYREGKLFF. Written as DNA, the CDR3 is TGTGCCAGCAGTTACGGCTACAGGGAGGGGAAACTGTTTTTT. The chain links TRBV6-5 to TRBJ1-4, with D maybe TRBD1 (6 bases). Trimming took 2 bases from V and 11 from J, leaving 15 bases between them. This CDR3 spans 14 amino acids. CDR1 is MNHEY and CDR2 is SVGAGI in the germline V gene.